Given below is one T cell receptor (beta chain) in context. Antigen specificity is unknown. The observed sequence ends 3 residues before the CDR3 terminus, with the missing tail filled in from the germline J gene. This record belongs to a study of Tregs in tolerant kidney transplant recipients. Points from the study as a whole: The most relevant donor-specific Treg TCRbeta repertoire apparently came from expansion with activated donor B cells.

Unstimulated Tregs (CD4+CD25+CD127-) and CD4+CD25- non-Tregs were sorted from PBMCs. Libraries were prepared by immunoSEQ multiplex PCR; TCRdb keeps only in-frame clonotypes and omits some of them. This table holds fewer than 55,000 clones. The length of the CDR3 is 15 residues. Looked up from germline, CDR1 is DFQATT and CDR2 is SNEGSKA (reference sequence). V shed 6 bases, J shed 3 bases, and the junction held 6 bases outside the gene matches. The sequenced sample was CD4+ T cells from blood, obtained before the transplant. The origin of this receptor is a human donor who received a combined kidney and bone marrow transplant. The chain employs TRBV20-1 and TRBJ2-3, with 13 bases identical to TRBD2. The CDR3 bases that were read are TGCAGTGCGAGGACTAGCGGGAGTAGGACAGATACG. As protein: CSARTSGSRTDT. The CDR3 in its entirety is CSARTSGSRTDTQYF.